These 5 T cell receptor beta chains originate from one sample sequenced in a study of radiation and T cells in renal cell carcinoma. Data came from immunoSEQ multiplex PCR; TCRdb stores just in-frame clones and leaves some out. Of 85,000 to 100,000 clones in the sample, around 88% are singletons; the top ten hold approximately 8%. The time point was: baseline pretreatment blood. As to treatment: 15 Gy SBRT to primary tumor, nephrectomy 4 weeks later. Material: blood, obtained from a patient whose treatment included radiotherapy and nephrectomy. The receptor set was obtained from a man aged 50 to 60 with renal cell carcinoma.

The genes are TRBV5-1 and TRBJ1-4; D remains unclear. The germline CDR1 and CDR2 sequences are SGHRS and YFSETQ. The CDR3 sequence is 12 residues long. V gave up 5 bases and J gave up 8 bases, with 10 bases separating them. CDR3 sequence reads: CASSIKWEKLFF. The CDR3 DNA reads as TGCGCCAGCAGTATAAAATGGGAAAAACTGTTTTTT.

This clone was picked up a small number of times. The chain uses TRBV11-3 and TRBJ2-1; possibly TRBD2 for D (5 bases). V lost 5 bases and J 5 bases, leaving 22 bases between the germline ends. This CDR3 is built from 17 residues. Per the germline V gene, CDR1 is SGHNT and CDR2 is YENEEA. The CDR3 loop is CASSPYPAERLNNEQFF. The DNA for the CDR3 is TGTGCCAGCAGCCCATACCCCGCGGAGCGGTTAAACAATGAGCAGTTCTTC.

This clone has just one count. The chain employs TRBV5-4 and TRBJ2-7, with 10 positions matching TRBD1. The junction had 8 bases not matched to a gene; V was cut back by 4 bases and J by 7 bases. Germline V gene data show CDR1 as SGHNT and CDR2 as YYREEE (reference sequence). The CDR3 runs 14 residues. The CDR3 reads CASSKDRGLWEQYF. The CDR3 DNA reads TGTGCCAGCAGCAAAGACAGGGGGCTGTGGGAGCAGTACTTC.

Only one count was recorded for this clone. The V call is TRBV10-3, the J call TRBJ2-7, with 8 bases that match TRBD1. Germline trimming cut 6 bases from V and 3 bases from J; bases unmatched to any gene: 4. The CDR3 totals 13 residues. Germline assignment: CDR1 ENHRY and CDR2 SYGVKD. The CDR3 loop is CAIRGQVVYEQYF. The CDR3 region has the DNA TGTGCCATCAGGGGACAGGTAGTCTACGAGCAGTACTTC.

This clone has a handful of counts. This rearrangement joins TRBV7-9 to TRBJ2-5; 8 nucleotides align to TRBD1. This CDR3 has 16 residues. Germline trimming cut 1 base from V and 2 bases from J; bases unmatched to any gene: 6. Per the germline V gene, CDR1 is SEHNR and CDR2 is FQNEAQ (reference sequence). The CDR3 DNA sequence: TGTGCCAGCAGCTTAGGGACAGGGACTGTACAAGAGACCCAGTACTTC. It translates to CASSLGTGTVQETQYF.